These 9 T cell receptor beta chains share one sample of origin, sequenced in a study of post-analysis software for immune sequencing data. Study-level points and caveats: There were roughly 5 TRBV segments more frequent in patients than controls, and TRBV5-6, TRBV5-1 and TRBV20-1 were among them.

Unique-molecular-identifier-tagged TCR beta cDNA libraries were used. TCRdb passed the PCR reads through MiXCR, listing each CDR3 protein once. Among about 770,000 distinct CDR3 sequences listed, roughly 50% were seen once. No cognate antigen is known for these TCRs. The source material was blood. The source of these receptors is a girl aged 5-17 years with multiple sclerosis.

The chain combines TRBV5-1 with TRBJ2-5, with a possible D match to TRBD1 (7 bases). Trimming removed 3 bases from V and 11 bases from J, with 14 bases in between. CDR3 length: 12 amino acids. CDR1 SGHRS and CDR2 YFSETQ come from the germline V gene. The CDR3 region has the DNA TGCGCCAGCAGCTATCAGGGGGAGGAGCAGTACTTC. Translating it yields CASSYQGEEQYF.

A word on this clonotype: The CDR3 does not end in the conserved phenylalanine or tryptophan, so this is likely a read error. The J gene is TRBJ2-1, the V gene TRBV24-1, with D hard to call. The ends were cut back, 3 bases at V and 10 bases at J, with 12 bases in the middle. CDR1 is KGHDR and CDR2 is SFDVKD in the germline V gene. CDR3 length: 13 amino acids. CDR3 region: CATSDLLGAEQFL. The CDR3 coding sequence is TGTGCCACCAGTGATCTTTTGGGCGCCGAGCAGTTCTTG.

This chain uses TRBV27 with TRBJ1-6; perhaps TRBD1 as D (6 bases). Germline values: CDR1 MNHEY, CDR2 SMNVEV (reference sequence). This CDR3 comprises 13 residues. V was cut by 4 bases and J by 8 bases, with 9 bases left in between. Here the CDR3 DNA reads TGTGCCAGCAGTTCCTACAGGGATTCACCCCTCCACTTT. Its translation is CASSSYRDSPLHF.

The V gene is TRBV7-8, the J gene TRBJ2-1; D not resolved. This CDR3 spans 16 amino acids. CDR1 and CDR2 from the germline V gene are SGHVS and FQNEAQ. The V end lost 1 base, the J end lost 0 bases, and 10 bases lay between the germline ends. The DNA of the CDR3 is TGTGCCAGCAGCTTAGTGCTGCGGAGCTCCTACAATGAGCAGTTCTTC. As protein: CASSLVLRSSYNEQFF. The variable domain in full, completed from reference TRBV7-8 and TRBJ2-1, reads GAGVSQSPRYKVAKRGQDVALRCDPISGHVSLFWYQQALGQGPEFLTYFQNEAQLDKSGLPSDRFFAERPEGSVSTLKIQRTQQEDSAVYLCASSLVLRSSYNEQFFGPGTRLTVL.

The V gene is TRBV5-6, the J gene TRBJ2-5; D gene ambiguous. The CDR3 sequence is 13 residues long. V was shortened by 4 bases and J by 11 bases, with 18 bases between the two germline ends. CDR1 SGHDT and CDR2 YYEEEE come from the germline V gene. The CDR3 is CASSPGSFNEQYF. The CDR3 DNA reads TGTGCCAGCAGCCCCGGCTCATTCAATGAGCAGTACTTC.

This clonotype has just one count. The rearrangement joins TRBV20-1 to TRBJ2-7; D could derive from TRBD1 or TRBD2 (5 bases each). Germline V gene lookup returns CDR1 DFQATT and CDR2 SNEGSKA (reference sequence). There are 14 residues in the CDR3. V gave up 1 base and J gave up 2 bases, with 12 bases separating them. The chain's CDR3 is CSARGGVNTYEQYF. The DNA for the CDR3 is TGCAGTGCTAGAGGAGGGGTCAATACCTACGAGCAGTACTTC.

The chain recombines TRBV20-1 with TRBJ2-7; perhaps TRBD1 as D (6 bases). V lost 3 bases to trimming and J lost 3 bases, with 12 bases between them. Per the germline V gene, CDR1 is DFQATT and CDR2 is SNEGSKA (reference sequence). The CDR3 length is 13 residues. CDR3 in DNA: TGCAGTGCTAGTGGGGGACACCTCTACGAGCAGTACTTC. It yields the protein CSASGGHLYEQYF.

This clonotype was recorded at least ten times. The junction does not match germline at one end; this may be a read error. The J gene is TRBJ2-3, the V gene TRBV5-1; no firm D call. Per the germline V gene, CDR1 is SGHRS and CDR2 is YFSETQ. This CDR3 spans 12 amino acids. CDR3 in DNA: TGTGCCAGCAGCTTACTGGCAGATACGCAGTATTTT. Its protein product is CASSLLADTQYF.

This clonotype was counted between two and nine times. The gene calls are TRBV24-1 and TRBJ2-3; TRBD2 matches 9 bases. The germline gives CDR1 KGHDR, CDR2 SFDVKD. The V gene end was trimmed by 9 bases and the J gene end by 2 bases; junction bases not matched to a gene: 11. This CDR3 region has 16 residues. CDR3 residues: CATSTLAGPNTDTQYF. CDR3 bases: TGTGCCACCTCAACCCTAGCGGGACCTAACACAGATACGCAGTATTTT.